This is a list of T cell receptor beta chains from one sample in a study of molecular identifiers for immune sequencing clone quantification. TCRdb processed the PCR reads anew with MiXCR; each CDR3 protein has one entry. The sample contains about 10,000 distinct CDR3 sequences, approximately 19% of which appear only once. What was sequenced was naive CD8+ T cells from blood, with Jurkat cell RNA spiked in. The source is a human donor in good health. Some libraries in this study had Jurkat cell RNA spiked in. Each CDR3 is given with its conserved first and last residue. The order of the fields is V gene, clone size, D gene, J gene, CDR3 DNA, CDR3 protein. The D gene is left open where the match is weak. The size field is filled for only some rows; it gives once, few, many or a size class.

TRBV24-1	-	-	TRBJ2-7	TGTGCCACCAGTGTCGACTACGAGCAGTACTTC	CATSVDYEQYF
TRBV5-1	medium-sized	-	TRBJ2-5	TGCGCCAGCAGCTTTTCCGGGGGCGAAGAGACCCAGTACTTC	CASSFSGGEETQYF
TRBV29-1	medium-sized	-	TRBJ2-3	TGCAGCGTTGACGGGAGTCTGACAGATACGCAGTATTTT	CSVDGSLTDTQYF
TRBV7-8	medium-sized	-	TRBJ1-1	TGTGCCAGCAGCTTACGTCATTACAGCGACACTGAAGCTTTCTTT	CASSLRHYSDTEAFF
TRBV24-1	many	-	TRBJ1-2	TGTGCCACCGCCGACAGCTATGGCTACACCTTC	CATADSYGYTF
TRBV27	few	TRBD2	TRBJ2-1	TGTGCCAGCGGATTGGGGACTAGCGGGACACGGTACAATGAGCAGTTCTTC	CASGLGTSGTRYNEQFF
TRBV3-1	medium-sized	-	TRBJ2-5	TGTGCCAGCAGCCGTTCGCCAACCGGACAAGAGACCCAGTACTTC	CASSRSPTGQETQYF
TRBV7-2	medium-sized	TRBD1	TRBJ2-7	TGTGCCAGCAGTCTACGACAGGGGACCTACGAGCAGTACTTC	CASSLRQGTYEQYF
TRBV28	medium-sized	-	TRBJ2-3	TGTGCCAGCAGCCGACTGGGGGAGGCAGATACGCAGTATTTT	CASSRLGEADTQYF
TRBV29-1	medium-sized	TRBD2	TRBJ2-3	TGCAGCGTTGCTTCCGGGGGGAGAATAGATACGCAGTATTTT	CSVASGGRIDTQYF
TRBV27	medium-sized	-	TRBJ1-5	TGTGCCAGCAGTTTTCGAGGGAATCAGCCCCAGCATTTT	CASSFRGNQPQHF
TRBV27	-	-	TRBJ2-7	TGTGCCAGCAGTCTAAATGGGGCTAGCTACGAGCAGTACTTC	CASSLNGASYEQYF
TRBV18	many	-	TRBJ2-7	TGTGCCAGCTCACAGGGGACACCCCTCTCCTACGAGCAGTACTTC	CASSQGTPLSYEQYF
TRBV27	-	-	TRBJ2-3	TGTGCCAGCAGTTTACTTGTCGGTCAGGGGCTAACAGATACGCAGTATTTT	CASSLLVGQGLTDTQYF
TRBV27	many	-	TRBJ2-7	TGTGCCAGCAGTTCCAGCCTGTCTTCTCGAATCTACGAGCAGTACTTC	CASSSSLSSRIYEQYF
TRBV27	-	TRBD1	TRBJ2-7	TGTGCCAGCAGTTCATCGGCGACAGGGGCCTACGAGCAGTACTTC	CASSSSATGAYEQYF
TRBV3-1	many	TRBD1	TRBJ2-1	TGTGCCAGCAGACAAGCGCGGCGAGGGGGCCGCAATGAGCAGTTCTTC	CASRQARRGGRNEQFF
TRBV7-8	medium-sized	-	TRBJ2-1	TGTGCCAGCAGCGAGGGTGCTCCAGGGGCTGATTACAATGAGCAGTTCTTC	CASSEGAPGADYNEQFF
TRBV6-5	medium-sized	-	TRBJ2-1	TGTGCCAGCAGTTTACAGGGATTCGTCAGGGAGCAGTTCTTC	CASSLQGFVREQFF
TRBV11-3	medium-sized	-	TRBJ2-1	TGTGCCAGCAGCTCCGAGAATGAGCAGTTCTTC	CASSSENEQFF
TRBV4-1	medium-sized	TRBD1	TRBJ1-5	TGCGCCAGCAGCCCTTTATCCTTAGGACAGGAACTTAGCAATCAGCCCCAGCATTTT	CASSPLSLGQELSNQPQHF